Described below is a single T cell receptor beta chain sequence and its context. Its antigen is not known. PCR involved 60 Vbeta and 13 Jbeta primers. Original data processing: An analysis that came later counted 80 million or so unique TCR beta chains, approximately 12 million shared. Measured with immunoSEQ multiplex PCR; TCRdb has only the in-frame clones, and not every one. D and trimming come from the DNA, and the V and J calls and clone size come from that table. With 50,000 to 70,000 clones in the sample, the ten largest clones hold approximately 8.9%. The data originate from a study of cytomegalovirus exposure and HLA in healthy donors. General study points: The authors later linked a missense DCLRE1C variant to TCR beta V- and J-gene trimming.

Healthy bone marrow donors made up the cohort. V was trimmed by 8 bases and J by 2 bases, leaving 9 bases between them. Germline CDR1 and CDR2: MDHEN and SYDVKM. This CDR3 is 12 amino acids long. The chain links TRBV28 to TRBJ1-2; D is unclear. The receptor comes from a man aged 45 to 65 in good health and CMV-seropositive. The source material was PBMCs. DNA for the CDR3: TGTGCCAGCTGCCGCGGAAACTATGGCTACACCTTC. Residues: CASCRGNYGYTF.